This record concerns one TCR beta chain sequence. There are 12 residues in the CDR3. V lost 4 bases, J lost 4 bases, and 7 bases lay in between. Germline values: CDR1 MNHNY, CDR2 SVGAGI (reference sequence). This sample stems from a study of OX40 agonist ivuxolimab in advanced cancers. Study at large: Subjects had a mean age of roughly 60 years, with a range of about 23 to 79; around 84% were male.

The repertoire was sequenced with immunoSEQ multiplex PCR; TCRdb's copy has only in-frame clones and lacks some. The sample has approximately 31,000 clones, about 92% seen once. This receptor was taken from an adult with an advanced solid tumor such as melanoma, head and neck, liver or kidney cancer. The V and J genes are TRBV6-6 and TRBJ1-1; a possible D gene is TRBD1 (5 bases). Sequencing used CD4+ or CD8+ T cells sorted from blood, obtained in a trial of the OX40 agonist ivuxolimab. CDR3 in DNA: TGTGCCAGCAGTTCAGGGAGCACTGAAGCTTTCTTT. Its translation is CASSSGSTEAFF.